These 10 T cell receptor beta chains share one sample of origin, sequenced in a study of cytomegalovirus exposure and HLA in healthy donors. Primers: 60 Vbeta forward and 13 Jbeta reverse. Using immunoSEQ multiplex PCR, the repertoire was profiled, and TCRdb retains in-frame clones only, with some absent. The table records approximately 140,000 clones, over 60% of them present only once. Sample: PBMCs. The origin of the receptors is a woman aged 18-35 years in good health and CMV-seronegative.

This clone was detected only a few times. The chain couples TRBV9 to TRBJ1-3; D is unclear. The V gene lost 5 bases and the J gene lost 0 bases, with 6 bases spanning the gap. Germline V lookup: CDR1 SGDLS, CDR2 YYNGEE. CDR3 length: 13 amino acids. The CDR3 DNA follows: TGTGCCAGCAGGAACTACTCTGGAAACACCATATATTTT. Residues: CASRNYSGNTIYF.

This clone was seen only a few times. The CDR3 DNA follows: TGCGCCAGCAGCCAAGGGCACCAGGGAAGGAAGCCCCAGCATTTT. Its protein is CASSQGHQGRKPQHF. The chain is built from TRBV4-3 and TRBJ1-5; TRBD1 is a possible D gene (5 bases). Germline V lookup: CDR1 LGHNA, CDR2 YSLEER. The length of the CDR3 is 15 residues. Trimming shortened V by 1 base and J by 8 bases, and 15 bases separated the two germline ends.

The genes are TRBV5-1 and TRBJ2-3; possible D gene TRBD1, 6 bases. This CDR3 contains 14 residues. V shed 3 bases and J shed 5 bases, with 13 bases lying between them. Germline V gene sequence: CDR1 SGHRS, CDR2 YFSETQ. CDR3 protein: CASSSTGAGDTQYF. Written as DNA, the CDR3 is TGCGCCAGCAGCTCGACAGGCGCTGGAGATACGCAGTATTTT.

The table lists this clone with a few counts. The V call is TRBV14, the J call TRBJ2-1; 9 positions agree with TRBD1. CDR3 size: 16 residues. After removal of 6 bases from V and 0 bases from J, the junction contained 6 bases not matched to a gene. CDR1 is SGHDN, CDR2 FVKESK, per germline. The CDR3, as DNA: TGTGCCAGCAGTCCCCACAGGGGGCTCTCCTACAATGAGCAGTTCTTC. Protein sequence: CASSPHRGLSYNEQFF.

This rearrangement joins TRBV11-2 to TRBJ1-3; D is ambiguous. The CDR3 is 16 residues long. Germline CDR1 is SGHAT and CDR2 is FQNNGV. The V end lost 2 bases, the J end lost 7 bases, and 18 bases lay between the germline ends. The CDR3 region has the DNA TGTGCCAGCAGCTTACGTCTGGCTGCGGGTAGGAACACCATATATTTT. Protein product: CASSLRLAAGRNTIYF.

The chain has TRBV28 and TRBJ1-2; maybe TRBD1 (6 bases). V lost 7 bases and J lost 7, with 19 bases in between. Germline assignment: CDR1 MDHEN and CDR2 SYDVKM. The CDR3 contains 14 residues. The CDR3 nucleotides read TGTGCCAGCAAAAACAGGGTAATCCAACTTGGCTACACCTTC. This sequence encodes CASKNRVIQLGYTF.

A single count supports this clone. The J gene is TRBJ2-4, the V gene TRBV7-8, with 11 bases that match TRBD1. V shed 4 bases and J 0 bases; nucleotides not matched to a gene: 8. Germline CDR1 is SGHVS and CDR2 is FQNEAQ. The CDR3 contains 18 residues. The CDR3 loop is CASSSPQDRGLAKNIQYF. The DNA for the CDR3 is TGTGCCAGCAGCTCACCTCAGGACAGGGGGCTAGCCAAAAACATTCAGTACTTC.

This sequence joins TRBV6-1 and TRBJ1-5; perhaps TRBD1 as D (6 bases). The CDR3 has 14 residues. Germline V gives CDR1 MNHNS, CDR2 SASEGT. Deletions cut 4 bases from V and 0 bases from J, with 7 bases between. CDR3 in DNA: TGTGCCAGCAGTGCGACAGGTAGCAATCAGCCCCAGCATTTT. Encoded protein: CASSATGSNQPQHF.

This chain uses TRBV9 with TRBJ1-2; a weak D match, TRBD1 (5 bases). V was cut by 3 bases and J by 1 base, with 16 bases left in between. Per germline, CDR1 SGDLS and CDR2 YYNGEE. The CDR3 loop spans 16 amino acids. The CDR3 region is CASSASTEAFNYGYTF. The CDR3 nucleotides are TGTGCCAGCAGCGCTTCGACAGAGGCATTTAACTATGGCTACACCTTC.

The chain joins TRBV5-1 to TRBJ2-1; TRBD1 aligns across 11 bases. In germline, CDR1 is SGHRS, CDR2 YFSETQ. After removal of 3 bases from V and 9 bases from J, the junction contained 8 bases not matched to a gene. This CDR3 contains 15 residues. The CDR3 DNA reads TGCGCCAGCAGCTACCGGGACAGGGGGGCAGGTGAGCAGTTCTTC. It translates to CASSYRDRGAGEQFF.